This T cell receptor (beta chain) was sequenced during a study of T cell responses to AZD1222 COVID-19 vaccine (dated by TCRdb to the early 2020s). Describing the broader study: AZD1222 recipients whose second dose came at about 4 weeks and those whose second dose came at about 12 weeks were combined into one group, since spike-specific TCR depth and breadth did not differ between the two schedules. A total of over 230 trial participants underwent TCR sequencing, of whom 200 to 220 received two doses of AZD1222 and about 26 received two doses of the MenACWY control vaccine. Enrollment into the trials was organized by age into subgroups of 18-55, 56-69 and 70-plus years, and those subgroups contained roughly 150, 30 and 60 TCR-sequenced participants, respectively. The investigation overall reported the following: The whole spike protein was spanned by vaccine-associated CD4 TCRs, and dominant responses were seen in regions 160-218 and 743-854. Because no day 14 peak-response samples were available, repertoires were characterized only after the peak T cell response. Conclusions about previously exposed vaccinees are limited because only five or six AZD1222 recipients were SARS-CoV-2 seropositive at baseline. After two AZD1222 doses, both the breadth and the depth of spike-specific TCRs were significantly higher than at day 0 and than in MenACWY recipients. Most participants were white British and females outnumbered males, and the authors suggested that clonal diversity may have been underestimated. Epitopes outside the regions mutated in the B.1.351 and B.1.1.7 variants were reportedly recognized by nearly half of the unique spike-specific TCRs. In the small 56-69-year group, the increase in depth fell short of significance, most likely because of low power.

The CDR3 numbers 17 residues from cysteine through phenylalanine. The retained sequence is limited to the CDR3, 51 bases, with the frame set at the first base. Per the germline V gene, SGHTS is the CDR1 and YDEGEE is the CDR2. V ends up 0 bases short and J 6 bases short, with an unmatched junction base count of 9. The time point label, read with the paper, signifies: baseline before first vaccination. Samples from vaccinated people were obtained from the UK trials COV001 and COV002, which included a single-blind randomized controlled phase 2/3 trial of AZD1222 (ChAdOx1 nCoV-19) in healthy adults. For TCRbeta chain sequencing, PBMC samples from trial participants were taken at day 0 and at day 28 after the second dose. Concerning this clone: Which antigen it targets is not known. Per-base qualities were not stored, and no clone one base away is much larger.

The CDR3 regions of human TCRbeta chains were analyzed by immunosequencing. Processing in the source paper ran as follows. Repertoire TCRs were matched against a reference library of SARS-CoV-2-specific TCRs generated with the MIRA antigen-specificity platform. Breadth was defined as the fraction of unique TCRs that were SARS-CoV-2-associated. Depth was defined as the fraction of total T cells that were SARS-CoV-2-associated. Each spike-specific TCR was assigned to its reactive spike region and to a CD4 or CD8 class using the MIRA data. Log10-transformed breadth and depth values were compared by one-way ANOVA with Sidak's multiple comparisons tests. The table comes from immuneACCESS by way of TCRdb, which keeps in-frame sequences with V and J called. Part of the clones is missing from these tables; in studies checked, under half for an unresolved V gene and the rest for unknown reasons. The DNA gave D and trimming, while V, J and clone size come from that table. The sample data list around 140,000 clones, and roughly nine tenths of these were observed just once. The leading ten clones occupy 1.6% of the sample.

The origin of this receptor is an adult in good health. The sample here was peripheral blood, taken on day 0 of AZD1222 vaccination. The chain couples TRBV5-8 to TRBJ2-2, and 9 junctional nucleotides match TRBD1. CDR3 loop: CASSLEGQGWNPGELFF. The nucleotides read TGTGCCAGCAGCTTGGAGGGACAGGGTTGGAATCCCGGGGAGCTGTTTTTT.